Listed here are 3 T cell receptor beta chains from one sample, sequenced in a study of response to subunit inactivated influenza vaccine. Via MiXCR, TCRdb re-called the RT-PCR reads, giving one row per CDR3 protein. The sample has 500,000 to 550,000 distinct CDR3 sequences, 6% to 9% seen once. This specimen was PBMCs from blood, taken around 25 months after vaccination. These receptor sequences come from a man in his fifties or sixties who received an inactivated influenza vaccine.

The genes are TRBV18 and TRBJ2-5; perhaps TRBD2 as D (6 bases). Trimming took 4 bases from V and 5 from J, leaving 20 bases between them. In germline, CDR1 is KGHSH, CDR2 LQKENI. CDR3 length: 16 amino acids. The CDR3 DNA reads TGTGCCAGCTCACGGGGTCCGAACGGAGGGTCGGAGACCCAGTACTTC. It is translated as CASSRGPNGGSETQYF. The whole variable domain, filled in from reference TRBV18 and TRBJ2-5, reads NAGVMQNPRHLVRRRGQEARLRCSPMKGHSHVYWYRQLPEEGLKFMVYLQKENIIDESGMPKERFSAEFPKEGPSILRIQQVVRGDSAAYFCASSRGPNGGSETQYFGPGTRLLVL.

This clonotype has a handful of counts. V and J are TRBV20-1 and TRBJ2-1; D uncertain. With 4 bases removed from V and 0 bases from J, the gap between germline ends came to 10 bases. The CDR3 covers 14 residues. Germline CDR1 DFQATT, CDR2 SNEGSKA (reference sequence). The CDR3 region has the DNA TGCAGTGCTAAAGGATCGAGCTCCTACAATGAGCAGTTCTTC. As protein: CSAKGSSSYNEQFF.

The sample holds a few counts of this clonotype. CDR3 bases: TGTGCCTGGAGTGTACTGGGCGGGAGGGCCTTAACCGGGGAGCTGTTTTTT. Translating gives CAWSVLGGRALTGELFF. The V and J genes are TRBV30 and TRBJ2-2, with 9 bases matching TRBD2. CDR1 and CDR2 (germline): GTSNPN, SVGIG (reference sequence). The CDR3 is 17 residues long. With 0 bases clipped from V and 5 bases from J, the junction kept 10 bases outside the gene matches.